The text below deals with one T cell receptor (beta chain). Its antigen remains undetermined. No base qualities exist here, and no much larger clone lies one base off it. The sample is drawn from a study of blood T cell repertoires in COVID-19 (dated by TCRdb to the early 2020s). With regard to the full study: Collaborator samples came from the United States, Italy and Spain and covered acute and convalescent phases of COVID-19. The prospective study material was composed of cDNA or gDNA derived from T cells, B-cell-depleted T cells, or PBMCs. The dataset comprised deeply sampled blood TCRbeta repertoires from subjects exposed to, actively infected with, or recovered from COVID-19. The repertoires were released in a freely available public database meant as a resource for research on the immune response to SARS-CoV-2. Samples were obtained from the ongoing ImmuneRACE study (first 160 participants) and from 1,000 to 1,500 subjects provided by 6 global collaborators. Nearly every sample came with metadata listing a de-identified subject ID, COVID-19 status, age in years and sex. HLA class I and class II types, where available, came from metadata supplied by the sample provider rather than from assay-based typing. What the study reported, not specific to this receptor: How much clinical and demographic metadata was included differed by source and by participant, and the metadata was provided uncurated.

The immunoSEQ Assay, a bias-controlled multiplex PCR, was used to amplify TCRbeta CDR3 regions from genomic DNA. The paper's processing steps were these. Nucleated cell counts per sample were estimated from amplification of reference gene primers within the assay. Sequence reads were collapsed and filtered to measure the absolute abundance of every unique TCRbeta CDR3 rearrangement. For each sample, productive Simpson clonality was calculated as the square root of Simpson's diversity index over productive rearrangements. TCRdb limited this immuneACCESS table to in-frame rearrangements with V and J called. A share of clones is missing; checked studies link under half to unresolved V genes, and the rest is unexplained. The V and J calls and the clone size are those of that table, but D and trimming were determined from the DNA. This sample lists more than 300,000 clones; 88% were detected once. The leading ten clones occupy 1.2% of the sample.

Participants in the prospective study were enrolled through a virtual design, were aged about 18 to 100 years, and lived in under 25 United States geographic areas. Cohort assignment in the prospective study relied on participant-reported clinical history from a screening survey and a study questionnaire. Recovered participants in ImmuneRACE Cohort 3 were defined as having two consecutive negative NP/OP PCR tests, clearance from a healthcare professional, or resolution of symptoms. In the prospective study, mobile phlebotomists collected whole blood, serum and a nasopharyngeal or oropharyngeal swab from each participant. Over a roughly two-month period, participants in the prospective study had the option of providing additional blood draws and questionnaires. Before DNA extraction, blood samples from the prospective study were shipped at room temperature or frozen. The sequenced material came from PBMCs or T cells enriched from blood (not recorded which). The receptor was derived from a woman aged 18-29 years who had recovered from COVID-19.

The CDR3 is CASSWTSGHYEQYF. Read as DNA, the sequence is TGTGCCAGCAGTTGGACTAGCGGCCACTACGAGCAGTACTTC. Rearrangement joined TRBV27 to TRBJ2-7; TRBD2 aligns with 10 central bases. CDR1 and CDR2 (MNHEY, SMNVEV) derive from the germline V gene (reference sequence). The CDR3 runs 14 amino acids, cysteine and phenylalanine included. Only the CDR3 DNA is retained, 42 bases long and in frame from the first base. V loses 4 bases at its end and J loses 3 bases; junction bases beyond the gene matches: 3.